These 22 T cell receptor beta chains originate from one sample sequenced in a study of blood T cell repertoires in COVID-19. The table came from immunoSEQ multiplex PCR; TCRdb's copy has only in-frame clones and leaves some out. The sample lists approximately 450,000 clones, 85% to 90% occurring once. The sequenced material came from peripheral blood. The receptor set was obtained from a woman aged 25 to 45 with acute or convalescent COVID-19.

The rearrangement joins TRBV5-1 to TRBJ2-1; the match to TRBD2 covers 15 bases. Trimming removed 4 bases from V and 8 bases from J; junction bases left unmatched: 7. This CDR3 contains 16 residues. From germline, CDR1 is SGHRS and CDR2 YFSETQ. CDR3 amino acids: CASSVWTSGGADEQFF. The CDR3 DNA sequence: TGCGCCAGCAGCGTCTGGACTAGCGGGGGGGCGGATGAGCAGTTCTTC.

CDR3 in amino acids: CASSQSQRGTHPYEQYF. CDR3 in DNA: TGTGCCAGCAGCCAAAGTCAGCGGGGGACCCACCCCTACGAGCAGTACTTC. The chain carries TRBV3-1 (or the pseudogene TRBV3-2) and TRBJ2-7; 8 bases are shared with TRBD2. Germline assignment: CDR1 LGHDT and CDR2 YNNKEL (reference sequence). This CDR3 has 17 residues. J gave up 2 bases and V 2 bases, and 11 bases lay outside the gene matches.

The rearrangement uses TRBV4-1 and TRBJ2-3; 10 nucleotides agree with TRBD2. Germline V gives CDR1 MGHRA, CDR2 YSYEKL. The CDR3 contains 17 residues. Losses at the gene ends were 1 base for V and 6 bases for J; bases not matched to a gene: 10. For the CDR3, the DNA is TGCGCCAGCAGCCAAGTTAGCAGCGGGGGGGCCCGGGATACGCAGTATTTT. This codes for CASSQVSSGGARDTQYF.

V and J are TRBV27 and TRBJ2-7; 9 positions agree with TRBD1. The junction had 9 bases not matched to a gene; V was cut back by 4 bases and J by 8 bases. Per germline, CDR1 MNHEY and CDR2 SMNVEV (reference sequence). CDR3 length: 14 amino acids. The CDR3 bases are TGTGCCAGCAGTTCTTACCGGGACAGGGCCAAGCAGTACTTC. Residues: CASSSYRDRAKQYF.

The chain has TRBV7-3 and TRBJ2-6; 12 bases agree with TRBD1. The CDR3 length is 18 residues. The germline CDR1 and CDR2 sequences are SGHTA and FQGTGA. The trim removed 4 bases at V and 1 base at J, leaving 5 bases unmatched. DNA of the CDR3: TGTGCCAGCAGCTATCAGGGACAGGGGGCTTCTGGGGCCAACGTCCTGACTTTC. It yields the protein CASSYQGQGASGANVLTF.

The rearrangement links TRBV4-1 to TRBJ2-7; no definite D call. This CDR3 has 14 residues. The germline V gene encodes CDR1 MGHRA and CDR2 YSYEKL. Trimming shortened V by 1 base and J by 7 bases, and 14 bases separated the two germline ends. The CDR3 loop reads CASSQGDGVGEQYF. CDR3 in DNA: TGCGCCAGCAGCCAAGGTGACGGCGTCGGGGAGCAGTACTTC.

This clone showed up just once. V usage is TRBV4-2 and J usage is TRBJ2-2; no reliable D call. Germline V gives CDR1 LGHNA, CDR2 YNFKEQ. Trimming pared 5 bases from V and 1 base from J, leaving 11 bases between. The CDR3 has 15 amino acids. CDR3 DNA sequence: TGTGCCAGCAGCTCAAGATCGAGGAACACCGGGGAGCTGTTTTTT. This codes for CASSSRSRNTGELFF.

This CDR3 reads CASSGGRVGTEAFF. CDR3 coding DNA: TGTGCCAGCAGTGGGGGCAGGGTCGGCACTGAAGCTTTCTTT. The chain links TRBV2 to TRBJ1-1; maybe TRBD1 (5 bases). This CDR3 is 14 amino acids long. Germline values: CDR1 SNHLY, CDR2 FYNNEI. V gave up 4 bases and J gave up 4 bases, with 13 bases separating them.

The chain carries TRBV25-1 and TRBJ2-7, with 7 nucleotides matching TRBD1. Germline V gene sequence: CDR1 MGHDK, CDR2 SYGVNS. Unmatched junction bases numbered 13, after V lost 6 bases and J lost 8 bases. The CDR3 length is 14 residues. For the CDR3, the DNA is TGTGCCAGCAGCTCCGGGACAGCCCTGATCAAGCAGTACTTC. Its protein product is CASSSGTALIKQYF.

The CDR3 protein is CASSLGFQDLGEQYF. DNA for the CDR3: TGTGCCAGCAGCTTGGGGTTTCAGGACTTGGGTGAGCAGTACTTC. The V and J genes are TRBV5-5 and TRBJ2-7, with D possibly TRBD2 on 5 matching bases. This CDR3 region has 15 residues. The germline gives CDR1 SGHKS, CDR2 YYEKEE (reference sequence). With 0 bases removed from V and 7 bases from J, the gap between germline ends came to 17 bases.

The J gene is TRBJ2-2, the V gene TRBV19; maybe TRBD2 (6 bases). Germline CDR1 reads LNHDA; CDR2 reads SQIVND (reference sequence). Between the trimmed V and J ends, which lost 2 bases and 6 bases, there was a span of 16 bases. The CDR3 totals 16 residues. The CDR3 protein is CASSITGGGRPGELFF. The CDR3 DNA reads TGTGCCAGTAGTATAACAGGAGGAGGGCGACCCGGGGAGCTGTTTTTT.

This clone appeared a single time. The rearrangement joins TRBV9 to TRBJ1-5, with a possible D match to TRBD1 (5 bases). Germline loops: CDR1 SGDLS, CDR2 YYNGEE. The CDR3 is 17 amino acids. V gave up 0 bases and J gave up 2 bases, with 15 bases separating them. This CDR3 is CASSVGEGRGGNQPQHF. The CDR3 DNA reads TGTGCCAGCAGCGTAGGGGAGGGGCGCGGAGGCAATCAGCCCCAGCATTTT. The full variable domain, in which reference TRBV9 and TRBJ1-5 provide the parts outside the CDR3, is DSGVTQTPKHLITATGQRVTLRCSPRSGDLSVYWYQQSLDQGLQFLIQYYNGEERAKGNILERFSAQQFPDLHSELNLSSLELGDSALYFCASSVGEGRGGNQPQHFGDGTRLSIL.

The chain couples TRBV27 to TRBJ2-2; TRBD1 matches at 8 bases. This CDR3 has 13 amino acids. Looked up from germline, CDR1 is MNHEY and CDR2 is SMNVEV (reference sequence). The junction had 0 bases not matched to a gene; V was cut back by 2 bases and J by 7 bases. This CDR3 is CASSLDRGGELFF. In nucleotides, the CDR3 is TGTGCCAGCAGTTTAGACAGGGGCGGGGAGCTGTTTTTT.

The chain links TRBV9 to TRBJ1-3, with D maybe TRBD1 (5 bases). This CDR3 contains 15 residues. Trimming took off 0 bases at V and 2 bases at J, with 9 bases between the two ends. Germline V gene sequence: CDR1 SGDLS, CDR2 YYNGEE. The CDR3 DNA follows: TGTGCCAGCAGCGTAGGGACATTCGCTGGAAACACCATATATTTT. This gives the protein CASSVGTFAGNTIYF.

This clone was recorded only once. This chain connects TRBV11-3 to TRBJ2-3; 15 bases align to TRBD2. CDR1 is SGHNT and CDR2 is YENEEA in the germline V gene. V lost 5 bases to trimming and J lost 7 bases; unmatched junction nucleotides: 7. The CDR3 is made up of 16 amino acids. In nucleotides, the CDR3 is TGTGCCAGCAGCCCTGGGACTAGCGGGGGGATAAATACGCAGTATTTT. This gives the protein CASSPGTSGGINTQYF.

This clone was seen a single time. The chain has TRBV28 and TRBJ2-3; TRBD2 aligns across 7 bases. The length of the CDR3 is 16 residues. The junction had 7 bases not matched to a gene; V was cut back by 3 bases and J by 1 base. Germline V CDR1 and CDR2: MDHEN, SYDVKM. CDR3 loop: CASSFGLVVGTDTQYF. CDR3 nucleotides: TGTGCCAGCAGTTTCGGACTAGTTGTCGGCACAGATACGCAGTATTTT.

As concerns this clone: The identical CDR3 is also encoded by other nucleotide sequences in the sample. This chain connects TRBV2 to TRBJ2-7, with 8 bases aligning to TRBD1. With 4 bases clipped from V and 1 base from J, the junction kept 3 bases outside the gene matches. Per the germline V gene, CDR1 is SNHLY and CDR2 is FYNNEI. The CDR3 has 14 amino acids. This CDR3 is CASSGGQGSYEQYF. For the CDR3, the DNA is TGTGCCAGCAGTGGAGGACAGGGATCCTACGAGCAGTACTTC.

This rearrangement joins TRBV6-5 to TRBJ2-7, with a possible D match to TRBD2 (6 bases). Germline CDR1 is MNHEY and CDR2 is SVGAGI. The V and J ends lost 8 bases and 3 bases respectively, with 11 bases between them. The CDR3 extends over 12 amino acids. The CDR3 sequence: CASRGEDYEQYF. Here the CDR3 DNA reads TGTGCCAGCCGCGGGGAGGACTACGAGCAGTACTTC.

Worth noting for this clone: This specimen includes other DNA sequences encoding the same CDR3. The chain employs TRBV6-5 and TRBJ1-4; D unclear. The CDR3 is made up of 13 amino acids. V was trimmed by 5 bases and J by 3 bases, leaving 7 bases between them. CDR1 and CDR2 from the germline V gene are MNHEY and SVGAGI. Here the CDR3 reads CASSLDSNEKLFF. The DNA for the CDR3 is TGTGCCAGCAGTCTCGACTCTAATGAAAAACTGTTTTTT.

V gene TRBV5-1 combines with J gene TRBJ2-7; possibly TRBD2 for D (5 bases). The V end was cut by 1 base, the J end by 5 bases, with 13 bases between. Germline V gives CDR1 SGHRS, CDR2 YFSETQ. The CDR3 spans 14 residues. DNA of the CDR3: TGCGCCAGCAGCTTGCATCGGGGAGACGACGAGCAGTACTTC. Protein: CASSLHRGDDEQYF.

The chain combines TRBV5-1 with TRBJ2-6; 8 positions agree with TRBD1. The J segment lost 0 bases and the V segment lost 3 bases, leaving 2 bases of the junction unmatched. Looked up from germline, CDR1 is SGHRS and CDR2 is YFSETQ. This CDR3 region has 16 residues. The CDR3: CASSSDRGSGANVLTF. CDR3 sequence (DNA): TGCGCCAGCAGCTCCGACAGGGGCTCTGGGGCCAACGTCCTGACTTTC.

The chain joins TRBV7-3 to TRBJ1-1; a weak D match, TRBD1 (6 bases). V lost 2 bases and J 3 bases, leaving 10 bases between the germline ends. Germline CDR1 is SGHTA and CDR2 is FQGTGA. This CDR3 spans 14 amino acids. CDR3 residues: CASSLGGQYTEAFF. The CDR3, as DNA: TGTGCCAGCAGCTTAGGGGGACAATACACTGAAGCTTTCTTT.